This T cell receptor beta chain was retrieved from a study of cytomegalovirus exposure and HLA in healthy donors. General study points: The study carried out a later analysis of TCR beta sequences. It associated some 17,000 of them with specific HLA alleles at a false discovery rate of 0.05. The study found most TCR sequences rare, yet found some public TCRs in many donors. Further analysis was carried out later, and it showed several of the most significant clusters appearing linked to common viral pathogens. TCR beta chain V- and J-gene trimming was linked, in a later analysis, to a missense variant in DCLRE1C.

Details on this clone: Its antigen remains unidentified.

V lost 6 bases to trimming and J lost 4 bases, with 9 bases between them. CDR1 is MNHNS and CDR2 is SASEGT in the germline V gene. This CDR3 spans 13 amino acids. The primer mix had 60 Vbeta and 13 Jbeta primers. The repertoire was sequenced with immunoSEQ multiplex PCR; TCRdb's copy has only in-frame clones and lacks some. The sample carries 210,000 or so clones, 77% recorded once. This chain joins TRBV6-1 and TRBJ1-4; D gene ambiguous. Sample: PBMCs. The receptor's source is a woman in her sixties or seventies in good health and CMV-seropositive. As DNA, the CDR3 is TGTGCCAGCAGACGGACTTTTAATGAAAAACTGTTTTTT. This encodes CASRRTFNEKLFF.